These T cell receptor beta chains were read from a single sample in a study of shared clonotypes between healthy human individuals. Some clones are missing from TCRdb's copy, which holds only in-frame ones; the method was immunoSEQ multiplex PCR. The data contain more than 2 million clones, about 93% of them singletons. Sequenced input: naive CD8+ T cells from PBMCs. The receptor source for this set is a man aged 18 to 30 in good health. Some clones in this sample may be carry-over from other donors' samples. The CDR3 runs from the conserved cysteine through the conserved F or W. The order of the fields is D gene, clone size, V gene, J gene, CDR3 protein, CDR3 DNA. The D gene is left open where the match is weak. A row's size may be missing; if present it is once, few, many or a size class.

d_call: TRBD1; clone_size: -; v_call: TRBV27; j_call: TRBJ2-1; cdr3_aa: CASSLDRDNEQFF; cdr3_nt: TGTGCCAGCAGTTTGGACAGGGACAATGAGCAGTTCTTC
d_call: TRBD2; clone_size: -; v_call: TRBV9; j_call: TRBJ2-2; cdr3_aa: CASSVGGSSGELFF; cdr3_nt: TGTGCCAGCAGCGTAGGCGGGAGCTCCGGGGAGCTGTTTTTT
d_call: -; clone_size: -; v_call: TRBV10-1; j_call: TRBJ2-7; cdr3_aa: CASSEFQFYEQYF; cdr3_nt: TGCGCCAGCAGTGAATTCCAGTTCTACGAGCAGTACTTC
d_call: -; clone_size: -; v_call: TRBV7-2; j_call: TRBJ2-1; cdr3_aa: CASSPSANRYNEQFF; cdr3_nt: TGTGCCAGCAGCCCTAGCGCTAACCGATACAATGAGCAGTTCTTC
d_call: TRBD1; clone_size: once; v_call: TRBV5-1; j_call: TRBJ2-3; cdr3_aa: CASSLEGQGTSTDTQYF; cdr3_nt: TGCGCCAGCAGCTTGGAGGGACAGGGGACCAGCACAGATACGCAGTATTTT
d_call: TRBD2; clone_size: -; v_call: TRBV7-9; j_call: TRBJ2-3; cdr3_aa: CASKIAGGTDTQYF; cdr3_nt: TGTGCCAGCAAAATAGCGGGAGGCACAGATACGCAGTATTTT
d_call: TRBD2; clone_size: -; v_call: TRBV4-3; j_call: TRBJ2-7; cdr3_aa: CASSQDASGYEQYF; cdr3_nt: TGCGCCAGCAGCCAAGACGCTAGCGGCTACGAGCAGTACTTC
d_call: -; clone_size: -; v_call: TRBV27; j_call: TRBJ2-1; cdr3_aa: CASSLAGAGEQFF; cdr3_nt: TGTGCCAGCAGTTTAGCTGGGGCGGGTGAGCAGTTCTTC
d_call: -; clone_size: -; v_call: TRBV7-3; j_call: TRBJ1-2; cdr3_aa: CASSRGGGYGYTF; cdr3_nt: TGTGCCAGCAGCCGCGGCGGCGGCTATGGCTACACCTTC
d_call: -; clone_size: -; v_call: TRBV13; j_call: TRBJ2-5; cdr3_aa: CASSHGRTQETQYF; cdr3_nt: TGTGCCAGCAGCCACGGACGTACACAAGAGACCCAGTACTTC
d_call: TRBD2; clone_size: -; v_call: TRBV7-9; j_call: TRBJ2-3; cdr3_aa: CASSLAGVEGTDTQYF; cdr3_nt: TGTGCCAGCAGCCTTGCGGGGGTAGAAGGCACAGATACGCAGTATTTT
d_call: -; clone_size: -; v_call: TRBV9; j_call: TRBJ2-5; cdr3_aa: CASSSHGTPSRETQYF; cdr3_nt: TGTGCCAGCAGCTCCCACGGGACACCGTCCCGGGAGACCCAGTACTTC
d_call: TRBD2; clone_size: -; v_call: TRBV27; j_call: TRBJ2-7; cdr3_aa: CASSLGLAGFYEQYF; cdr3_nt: TGTGCCAGCAGTTTAGGACTAGCGGGTTTCTACGAGCAGTACTTC
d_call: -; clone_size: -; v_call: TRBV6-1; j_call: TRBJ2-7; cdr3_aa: CASSPTVVIGEQYF; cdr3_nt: TGTGCCAGCAGTCCGACTGTTGTTATAGGCGAGCAGTACTTC
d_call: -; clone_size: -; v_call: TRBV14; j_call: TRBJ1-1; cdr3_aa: CASSWGFAEAFF; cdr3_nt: TGTGCCAGCAGTTGGGGGTTCGCTGAAGCTTTCTTT
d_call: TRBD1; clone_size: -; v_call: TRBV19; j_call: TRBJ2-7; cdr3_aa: CASSTYSQGNEQYF; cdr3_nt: TGTGCCAGTAGTACCTATTCACAGGGGAACGAGCAGTACTTC
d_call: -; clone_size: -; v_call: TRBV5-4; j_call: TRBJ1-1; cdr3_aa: CASSAGTEAFF; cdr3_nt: TGTGCCAGCAGCGCCGGGACAGAAGCTTTCTTT
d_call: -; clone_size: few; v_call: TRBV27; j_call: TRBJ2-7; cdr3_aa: CASRTGSEQYF; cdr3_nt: TGTGCCAGCAGGACGGGGAGCGAGCAGTACTTC
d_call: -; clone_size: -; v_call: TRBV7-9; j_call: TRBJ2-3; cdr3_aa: CASSSFEAEVSDTQYF; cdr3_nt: TGTGCCAGCAGCTCGTTTGAGGCGGAGGTTTCCGATACGCAGTATTTT
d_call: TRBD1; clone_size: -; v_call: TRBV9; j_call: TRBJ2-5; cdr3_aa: CASSAGQGGETQYF; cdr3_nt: TGTGCCAGCAGCGCGGGACAGGGGGGGGAGACCCAGTACTTC
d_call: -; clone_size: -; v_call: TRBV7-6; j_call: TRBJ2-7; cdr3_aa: CASRLGPPYEQYF; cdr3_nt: TGTGCCAGCAGGCTAGGTCCCCCCTACGAGCAGTACTTC
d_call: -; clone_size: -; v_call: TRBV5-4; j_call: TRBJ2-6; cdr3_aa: CASSYTTGYGANVLTF; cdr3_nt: TGTGCCAGCAGCTATACTACAGGATACGGGGCCAACGTCCTGACTTTC
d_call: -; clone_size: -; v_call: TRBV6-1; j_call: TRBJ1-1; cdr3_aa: CASSEGATEAFF; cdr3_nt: TGTGCCAGCAGTGAGGGGGCCACTGAAGCTTTCTTT